This TCR beta chain derives from a study of shared T cell receptors in the human thymus. This clone appeared once. V was clipped by 2 bases and J by 6 bases, with 10 bases between them. CDR1 MNHEY and CDR2 SMNVEV come from the germline V gene (reference sequence). The CDR3 runs 14 residues. Profiling relied on immunoSEQ multiplex PCR, and the TCRdb table lists in-frame clones only, not all of them. Counted here are hundreds of thousands of clones, approximately 89% occurring once; the ten biggest clones make up about 0.0094%. This sample was shared with a second study, whose subject was human thymus T cells. That work states: It was healthy Finnish infants having corrective surgery for congenital heart defects who were the donors. Obtained as resections during corrective heart surgery, the thymus tissue was then studied. Unrelated individuals reportedly shared highly overlapping thymic TCR repertoires.

The rearrangement uses TRBV27 and TRBJ2-2; TRBD1 is a possible D gene (6 bases). Sequencing used thymocytes. This TCR was sampled from a boy under three years old with a congenital heart defect. The CDR3 protein is CASSLQGRAGELFF. CDR3 DNA sequence: TGTGCCAGCAGTTTACAGGGGCGGGCCGGGGAGCTGTTTTTT.